One TCR beta chain is described in this entry. The PCR made use of 60 Vbeta and 13 Jbeta primers. Generated by immunoSEQ multiplex PCR, the TCRdb table keeps only in-frame clones and is missing some. The sample includes tens of thousands of clones, 84% of them seen just once. The data were taken from a study of cytomegalovirus exposure and HLA in healthy donors. The CDR3 contains 16 residues. Germline V gene lookup returns CDR1 MNHEY and CDR2 SMNVEV (reference sequence). V was clipped by 0 bases and J by 7 bases, with 16 bases between them. The material sequenced was PBMCs. The chain combines TRBV27 with TRBJ1-5; D gene unclear. The TCR originated in a woman aged 18 to 35 in good health and CMV-seropositive. The chain's CDR3 is CASSLSGGRVGQPQHF. CDR3 DNA sequence: TGTGCCAGCAGTTTATCAGGTGGGAGGGTTGGGCAGCCCCAGCATTTT.